This TCR beta chain originates from a study of immune heterogeneity within non-small cell lung tumors. In germline, CDR1 is MDHEN, CDR2 SYDVKM. V lost 4 bases to trimming and J lost 0 bases, with 14 bases between them. The CDR3 has 16 residues. Multiplex PCR with 32 V and 13 J primers amplified TCR beta CDR3. TCRdb re-derived calls from the multiplex PCR reads in MiXCR, one entry per CDR3 protein. Of under 35,000 distinct CDR3 sequences listed, approximately 30% were seen once; the top ten hold 3% to 4.5%. Bulk tumor genomic DNA (around 600 ng per sample) served as template. Several spatially distant biopsies were obtained per primary tumor intraoperatively. The patients were newly diagnosed with non-small cell lung cancer, had not been treated, and had curative surgery.

This sequence originates from a man in his forties with non-small cell lung cancer. The gene calls are TRBV28 and TRBJ2-3; no clear D. Sequenced material: lung tumor tissue. The CDR3 loop is CASSWISRTSTDTQYF. The CDR3 region has the DNA TGTGCCAGCAGTTGGATTAGTCGAACTAGCACAGATACGCAGTATTTT.